Below, 24 T cell receptor beta chains from the same sample are listed, as sequenced in a study of blood T cells in healthy people across ages. It was with a sample-barcoded 5' primer and a J-beta primer mix that a second PCR of roughly 6 to 11 cycles was run. TCRdb itself ran the 5' RACE reads through MiXCR, one entry per CDR3 protein. Among 1.5 million to 2 million distinct CDR3 sequences listed, 30% to 35% were seen once. Sequenced input: blood. The receptor source for this set is a woman in her 30s in good health.

This chain joins TRBV11-3 and TRBJ2-7; TRBD1 matches at 8 bases. Unmatched junction bases numbered 9, after V lost 5 bases and J lost 3 bases. There are 15 residues in the CDR3. Germline V CDR1 and CDR2: SGHNT, YENEEA. CDR3 DNA sequence: TGTGCCAGCAGCGCGGGGACAGGTAGTTTCTACGAGCAGTACTTC. Amino acid sequence: CASSAGTGSFYEQYF.

For this clonotype: One junction end does not reproduce the germline sequence, and a read error may be involved. The chain employs TRBV5-6 and TRBJ2-7, with 9 bases fitting TRBD1. The CDR3 totals 14 residues. The germline V gene has CDR1 SGHDT and CDR2 YYEEEE. The CDR3, as DNA: TGTGCCAGCACCTTGCGGGACAGGGTCTACGAGCAGTACTTC. Amino acids: CASTLRDRVYEQYF.

The chain links TRBV27 to TRBJ2-3, with TRBD2 matching over 9 bases. J gave up 1 base and V 1 base, and 6 bases lay outside the gene matches. CDR1 is MNHEY and CDR2 is SMNVEV in the germline V gene (reference sequence). This CDR3 is built from 17 residues. The CDR3 sequence: CASSLFGSGSRTDTQYF. The CDR3 nucleotides are TGTGCCAGCAGTTTATTCGGTAGCGGGAGCCGCACAGATACGCAGTATTTT.

The chain combines TRBV20-1 with TRBJ2-6; D unresolved. The ends were cut back, 6 bases at V and 0 bases at J, with 15 bases in the middle. Per germline, CDR1 DFQATT and CDR2 SNEGSKA (reference sequence). CDR3 size: 16 residues. In DNA, the CDR3 is TGCAGTGCCCCCCTCGACGGTCGCTCTGGGGCCAACGTCCTGACTTTC. Translated: CSAPLDGRSGANVLTF.

The chain has TRBV5-5 and TRBJ1-2; D unclear. Trimming took 0 bases from V and 5 from J, leaving 11 bases between them. CDR1 is SGHKS and CDR2 is YYEKEE in the germline V gene (reference sequence). This CDR3 contains 14 residues. This chain's CDR3 is CASSLEGPGYGYTF. In DNA, the CDR3 is TGTGCCAGCAGCTTGGAAGGCCCGGGGTATGGCTACACCTTC.

A few counts support this clonotype. The gene calls are TRBV20-1 and TRBJ1-2; D uncertain. Germline V gives CDR1 DFQATT, CDR2 SNEGSKA (reference sequence). V was trimmed by 4 bases and J by 7 bases, leaving 19 bases between them. The CDR3 has 14 amino acids. CDR3 DNA: TGCAGTGCTAAAAGCACCAATGACGTGCGTGGCTACACCTTC. It is translated as CSAKSTNDVRGYTF.

The chain joins TRBV4-2 to TRBJ2-5; 7 bases line up with TRBD2. The V gene end was trimmed by 6 bases and the J gene end by 8 bases; junction bases not matched to a gene: 21. Germline lookup yields CDR1 LGHNA and CDR2 YNFKEQ. This CDR3 spans 17 amino acids. The chain's CDR3 is CASSQSSPGVAGYTQYF. The CDR3 nucleotides read TGTGCCAGCAGTCAGTCTAGTCCCGGGGTAGCGGGTTATACCCAGTACTTC.

This clonotype showed up just once. The gene calls are TRBV5-8 and TRBJ2-7; TRBD1 matches 9 bases. This CDR3 region has 18 residues. Germline V CDR1 and CDR2: SGHTS, YDEGEE. Trimming cost V 2 bases and J 5 bases; bases outside gene matches: 17. This CDR3 is CASSLIYQRDRVYDEQYF. The CDR3, as DNA: TGTGCCAGCAGCTTAATATACCAGCGGGACAGGGTATATGACGAGCAGTACTTC. The whole variable domain, remainder taken from reference TRBV5-8 and TRBJ2-7, is EAGVTQSPTHLIKTRGQQATLRCSPISGHTSVYWYQQALGLGLQFLLWYDEGEERNRGNFPPRFSGRQFPNYSSELNVNALELEDSALYLCASSLIYQRDRVYDEQYFGPGTRLTVT.

The table lists this clonotype with a few counts. The V call is TRBV20-1, the J call TRBJ2-3; D is perhaps TRBD2 (5 bases). The V gene lost 3 bases and the J gene lost 5 bases, with 18 bases spanning the gap. Per germline, CDR1 DFQATT and CDR2 SNEGSKA (reference sequence). CDR3 length: 15 amino acids. CDR3 sequence (DNA): TGCAGTGCTAGGAGGATTGTGGGAGTTATAGATACGCAGTATTTT. Translation gives CSARRIVGVIDTQYF.

The CDR3 coding sequence is TGTGCCAGCAGCCCCGCGTTTAGAAAATCCTACAATGAGCAGTTCTTC. Its protein product is CASSPAFRKSYNEQFF. The chain has TRBV7-8 and TRBJ2-1; unclear D gene. The V gene's germline CDR1 is SGHVS and CDR2 FQNEAQ. The ends were cut back, 5 bases at V and 1 base at J, with 15 bases in the middle. CDR3 length equals 16 residues.

The chain is built from TRBV4-1 and TRBJ2-1; the match to TRBD2 covers 8 bases. Germline V gives CDR1 MGHRA, CDR2 YSYEKL. J was trimmed by 8 bases and V by 3 bases; bases with no gene match: 15. CDR3 size: 17 residues. In DNA form, the CDR3 reads TGCGCCAGCAGCCAGGAAGCCGGGACTAGAGTTTTCCATGAGCAGTTCTTC. The encoded protein is CASSQEAGTRVFHEQFF.

This clonotype showed up just once. With a much larger clone just one base away, this may be a read error. The chain uses TRBV7-2 and TRBJ2-7, with no clear D. Trimming took off 6 bases at V and 1 base at J, with 16 bases between the two ends. The CDR3 runs 15 residues. From germline, CDR1 is SGHTA and CDR2 FQGNSA. CDR3 nucleotides: TGTGCCAGCAGTTTACAGCTCCCTGGGTCCTACGAGCAGTACTTC. Translated, it gives CASSLQLPGSYEQYF. Together with reference TRBV7-2 and TRBJ2-7, the CDR3 gives the full variable domain: GAGVSQSPSNKVTEKGKDVELRCDPISGHTALYWYRQSLGQGLEFLIYFQGNSAPDKSGLPSDRFSAERTGGSVSTLTIQRTQQEDSAVYLCASSLQLPGSYEQYFGPGTRLTVT.

The V gene is TRBV20-1, the J gene TRBJ2-3; D gene uncertain. The CDR3 length is 13 residues. V gave up 6 bases and J gave up 2 bases, with 12 bases separating them. CDR1 and CDR2 (germline): DFQATT, SNEGSKA (reference sequence). CDR3 region: CSATRLFTDTQYF. The CDR3 nucleotides read TGCAGTGCCACCAGGCTTTTCACAGATACGCAGTATTTT.

This clonotype was seen a few times. This CDR3 reads CASSKLSFRSGQGARNGYTF. DNA of the CDR3: TGTGCCAGCAGCAAACTATCGTTTCGTTCGGGACAGGGGGCGAGAAACGGCTACACCTTC. V and J are TRBV21-1 and TRBJ1-2; whether TRBD1, the table's D call, matches the DNA was not checked. TRBV21-1 is assigned pseudogene status. The CDR3 consists of 20 residues.

The rearrangement joins TRBV14 to TRBJ2-1; 10 nucleotides line up with TRBD1. After removal of 4 bases from V and 15 bases from J, the junction contained 9 bases not matched to a gene. This CDR3 has 13 amino acids. Germline CDR1 reads SGHDN; CDR2 reads FVKESK. The CDR3, as DNA: TGTGCCAGCAGCCGCCCGGGACAGGGGAGTCGGTTCTTC. Translated, it gives CASSRPGQGSRFF.

This chain links TRBV27 with TRBJ2-1; 7 positions match TRBD1. CDR1 is MNHEY and CDR2 is SMNVEV in the germline V gene (reference sequence). The CDR3 loop spans 15 amino acids. The V segment lost 3 bases and the J segment 7 bases; nucleotides outside the gene matches: 9. The CDR3 nucleotides are TGTGCCAGCAGTTTTGCCCGGACAGGAGGAAATGAGCAGTTCTTC. Its protein is CASSFARTGGNEQFF.

The genes are TRBV15 and TRBJ2-5; D uncertain. The CDR3 contains 14 residues. Germline V gene sequence: CDR1 LNHNV, CDR2 YYDKDF (reference sequence). V lost 1 base and J 1 base, leaving 7 bases between the germline ends. In nucleotides, the CDR3 is TGTGCCACCAGCAGAGTCCCACCCCAAGAGACCCAGTACTTC. This codes for CATSRVPPQETQYF. The full variable domain, rest sourced from reference TRBV15 and TRBJ2-5, is DAMVIQNPRYQVTQFGKPVTLSCSQTLNHNVMYWYQQKSSQAPKLLFHYYDKDFNNEADTPDNFQSRRPNTSFCFLDIRSPGLGDTAMYLCATSRVPPQETQYFGPGTRLLVL.

This chain uses TRBV6-2 or TRBV6-3 with TRBJ2-7; no reliable D call. The germline gives CDR1 MNHEY, CDR2 SVGEGT. V shed 0 bases and J shed 4 bases, with 13 bases lying between them. The CDR3 is 15 amino acids. CDR3 DNA sequence: TGTGCCAGCAGTTACTCCCAGCAGAGCCCGTACGAGCAGTACTTC. It specifies CASSYSQQSPYEQYF.

Concerning this clonotype: Being one base from a much bigger clone, this may be a read error. The chain uses TRBV29-1 and TRBJ2-7; D may correspond to TRBD1 or TRBD2 (6 bases each). TRBJ2-5 matches the DNA end more closely, so the J call is doubtful. CDR1 and CDR2 (germline): SQVTM, ANQGSEA. CDR3 size: 17 residues. In DNA, the CDR3 is TGCAGCGTCGGGCGGAGGTTTGGGGGGCAGGTTGGACGGACCCAGTACTTC. Protein sequence: CSVGRRFGGQVGRTQYF.

This clonotype is a singleton in its sample. The gene calls are TRBV7-9 and TRBJ2-1; 12 bases agree with TRBD2. Judging by the DNA end, TRBJ2-7 fits better; the J call may be wrong. The CDR3 totals 17 residues. The germline V gene has CDR1 SEHNR and CDR2 FQNEAQ (reference sequence). The CDR3 DNA reads TGTGCCAGCAGCTTAGATCTGGGACTAGCGGGCTACAATGAGCAGTACTTC. Its translation: CASSLDLGLAGYNEQYF.

The chain combines TRBV30 with TRBJ2-1; D unresolved. The germline gives CDR1 GTSNPN, CDR2 SVGIG (reference sequence). The germline V and J ends were trimmed by 3 bases and 0 bases, with 12 bases remaining between them. The CDR3 runs 15 residues. CDR3 sequence (DNA): TGTGCCTGGAGAATCGATTCCGGCTCCTACAATGAGCAGTTCTTC. Translated, it gives CAWRIDSGSYNEQFF. The full variable domain, completed using reference TRBV30 and TRBJ2-1, is SQTIHQWPATLVQPVGSPLSLECTVEGTSNPNLYWYRQAAGRGLQLLFYSVGIGQISSEVPQNLSASRPQDRQFILSSKKLLLSDSGFYLCAWRIDSGSYNEQFFGPGTRLTVL.

About this clonotype: A much bigger clone sits one base away, suggesting this may be a read error. CDR3 sequence reads: CAGSQGVEGYEQYF. CDR3 bases: TGCGCCGGCAGCCAAGGAGTGGAGGGCTACGAGCAGTACTTC. This chain uses TRBV4-1 with TRBJ2-7; TRBD2 is a possible D gene (6 bases). Germline CDR1 is MGHRA and CDR2 is YSYEKL. The CDR3 is made up of 14 amino acids.

This clonotype was counted a few times. The chain joins TRBV7-3 to TRBJ2-3; 12 bases agree with TRBD2. The CDR3 runs to 18 residues. CDR1 is SGHTA, CDR2 FQGTGA, per germline. Germline trimming cut 0 bases from V and 0 bases from J; bases unmatched to any gene: 4. CDR3 in amino acids: CASSLTASGRASTDTQYF. CDR3 DNA: TGTGCCAGCAGCTTAACCGCTAGCGGGAGGGCTAGCACAGATACGCAGTATTTT.

This chain uses TRBV6-5 with TRBJ2-5, with D possibly matching TRBD1 (6 bases). The CDR3 is 13 residues long. Per the germline V gene, CDR1 is MNHEY and CDR2 is SVGAGI. Trimming shortened V by 5 bases and J by 6 bases, and 13 bases separated the two germline ends. As DNA, the CDR3 is TGTGCCAGCAGTCCCGGGACACTCAAGACCCAGTACTTC. This gives the protein CASSPGTLKTQYF.